The sequence of this T cell receptor beta chain was determined in a study of blood T cell repertoires in COVID-19. TCRdb's copy holds only in-frame clones and misses some; the assay was immunoSEQ multiplex PCR. The table has just under 150,000 clones, about 87% seen once; the top ten hold around 40%. J was trimmed by 7 bases and V by 4 bases; bases with no gene match: 1. In germline, CDR1 is SGHRS, CDR2 YFSETQ. CDR3 length equals 11 residues. The receptor comes from a man aged 50-59 years who had recovered from COVID-19. Sequencing input: peripheral blood. The chain joins TRBV5-1 to TRBJ2-7; 8 bases agree with TRBD1. The CDR3 loop is CASSGDREQYF. The CDR3 DNA reads as TGCGCCAGCAGCGGGGACAGGGAGCAGTACTTC.